The source of this T cell receptor (beta chain) is a study of T cell responses to AZD1222 COVID-19 vaccine. CDR1 is LGHNA, CDR2 YSLEER, per germline. V was trimmed by 5 bases and J by 4 bases, leaving 17 bases between them. This CDR3 region has 15 residues. The assay was immunoSEQ multiplex PCR, and TCRdb's table has in-frame clones only and misses some. The sample gives some 200,000 clones, more than 90% of which show up once; less than 4.5% is in the top ten. The sequences come from peripheral blood, collected 28 days after the second dose of the MenACWY control vaccine. The sequence derives from an adult who received the MenACWY meningococcal vaccine as a control. The V gene is TRBV4-3, the J gene TRBJ1-1; D gene unclear. The CDR3: CASSSQAQTATEAFF. CDR3 in DNA: TGCGCCAGCAGCTCCCAGGCACAAACCGCCACTGAAGCTTTCTTT.